This T cell receptor (beta chain) was profiled in a study of Ad26.COV2.S vaccination and SARS-CoV-2 variants. Looking at the study overall: Participant was drawn from the COV1001 Ad26.COV2.S trial arm.

V shed 6 bases and J shed 2 bases, with 11 bases lying between them. Germline V gene sequence: CDR1 MNHEY, CDR2 SVGAGI. The CDR3 sequence is 14 residues long. Broader study findings: The TCR breadth and depth analyses may have understated or missed part of the total T cell responses. Vaccine recipients and placebo recipients showed similar non-spike TCR breadth.

Points on this clone: What it recognizes is unknown.

Regarding treatment: 19 received Ad26.COV2.S at low or high dose, single or two shots; five or six received placebo; per-sample allocation not given. The samples were gathered on day 63 after the first injection of vaccine or placebo. The study used a vaccine consisting of an Ad26 vector that expressed Wuhan-strain SARS-CoV-2 spike. TCRdb's copy holds only in-frame clones and misses some; the assay was immunoSEQ multiplex PCR. Of about 390,000 clones detected, 80% to 90% appear once; the ten largest clones hold roughly 3%. The sequence was obtained from a person between 18 and 59 years old who received the Ad26.COV2.S COVID-19 vaccine or a placebo. The starting material was peripheral blood, obtained in a trial of Ad26.COV2.S vaccine versus placebo. The gene calls are TRBV6-5 and TRBJ1-5; maybe TRBD1 (5 bases). The CDR3 region has the DNA TGTGCCAGCAGACAGGAGGGCGGCAATCAGCCCCAGCATTTT. Protein: CASRQEGGNQPQHF.